The source of this TCR beta chain is a study of cytomegalovirus exposure and HLA in healthy donors. Points from the study as a whole: Some TCR beta chains (more than 150 of them) were listed as cytomegalovirus-associated.

A word on this clone: Antigen specificity is unknown.

Use of 60 Vbeta and 13 Jbeta primers characterized the PCR. Some clones are missing from TCRdb's copy, which holds only in-frame ones; the method was immunoSEQ multiplex PCR. The sample yields 100,000 to 150,000 clones, around 80% seen once. Germline-derived CDR1 and CDR2 are MNHEY and SVGAGI. The length of the CDR3 is 15 residues. Trimming took 5 bases from V and 5 from J; bases not matched to a gene: 10. This TCR came from a woman aged 40 to 49 in good health and CMV-seronegative. Sequenced sample: PBMCs. The chain is built from TRBV6-5 and TRBJ2-7; TRBD1 aligns across 9 bases. CDR3 sequence (DNA): TGTGCCAGCAGTATATCCGGGACAGGGAGCCACGAGCAGTACTTC. It encodes CASSISGTGSHEQYF.